This note documents a single T cell receptor beta chain sequence. This CDR3 contains 13 residues. This sample is drawn from a study of technical replicates of blood from several donors. Assay used: immunoSEQ multiplex PCR; TCRdb lists only in-frame clones, some missing. In the table there are more than 55,000 clones, roughly 92% of which are singletons. This TCR derives from a human donor in good health. Some clones in this sample may be carry-over from other donors' samples. The chain couples TRBV21-1 to TRBJ2-3; the table gives TRBD2 as D, unverified against the DNA. TRBV21-1 is designated a pseudogene. Specimen: PBMCs. CDR3 nucleotides: TGTGCCAGCAGCAATAGCCGCACAGATACGCAGTATTTT. Amino acids: CASSNSRTDTQYF.